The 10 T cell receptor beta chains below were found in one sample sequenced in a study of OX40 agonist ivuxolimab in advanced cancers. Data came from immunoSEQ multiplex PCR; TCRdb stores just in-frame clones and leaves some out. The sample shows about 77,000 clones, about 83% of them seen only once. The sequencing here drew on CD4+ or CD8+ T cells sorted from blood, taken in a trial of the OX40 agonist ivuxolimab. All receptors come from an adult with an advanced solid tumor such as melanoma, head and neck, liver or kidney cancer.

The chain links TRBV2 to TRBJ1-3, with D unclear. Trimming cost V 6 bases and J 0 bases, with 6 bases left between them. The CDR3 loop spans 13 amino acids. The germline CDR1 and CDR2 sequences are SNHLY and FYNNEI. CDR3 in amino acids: CASRSDSGNTIYF. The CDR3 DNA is TGTGCCAGCAGGAGTGACTCTGGAAACACCATATATTTT.

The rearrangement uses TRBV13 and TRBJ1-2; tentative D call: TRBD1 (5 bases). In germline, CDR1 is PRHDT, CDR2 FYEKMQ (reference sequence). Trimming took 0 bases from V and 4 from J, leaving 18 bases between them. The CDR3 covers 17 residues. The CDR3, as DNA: TGTGCCAGCAGCTTAGGTGGAGGCGTCGGGGGGGGCTATGGCTACACCTTC. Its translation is CASSLGGGVGGGYGYTF.

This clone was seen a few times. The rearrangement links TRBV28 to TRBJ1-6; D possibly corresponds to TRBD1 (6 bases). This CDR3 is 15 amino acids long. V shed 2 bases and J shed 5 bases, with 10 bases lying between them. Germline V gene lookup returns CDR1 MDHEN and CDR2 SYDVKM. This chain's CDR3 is CASSLGGADNSPLHF. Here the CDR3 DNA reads TGTGCCAGCAGTTTAGGGGGGGCGGATAATTCACCCCTCCACTTT.

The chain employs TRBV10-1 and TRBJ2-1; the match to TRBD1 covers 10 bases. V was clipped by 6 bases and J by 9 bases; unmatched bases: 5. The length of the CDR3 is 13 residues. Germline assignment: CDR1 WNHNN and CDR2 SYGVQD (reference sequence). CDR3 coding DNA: TGCGCCAGCAGGGGACAGGGGCAGGGTGAGCAGTTCTTC. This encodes CASRGQGQGEQFF.

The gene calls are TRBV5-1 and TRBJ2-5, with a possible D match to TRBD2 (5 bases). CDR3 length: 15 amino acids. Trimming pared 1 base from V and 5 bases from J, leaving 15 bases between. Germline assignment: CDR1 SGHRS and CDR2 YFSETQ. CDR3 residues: CASSLNPGYGETQYF. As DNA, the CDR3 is TGCGCCAGCAGCTTGAATCCGGGGTACGGGGAGACCCAGTACTTC.

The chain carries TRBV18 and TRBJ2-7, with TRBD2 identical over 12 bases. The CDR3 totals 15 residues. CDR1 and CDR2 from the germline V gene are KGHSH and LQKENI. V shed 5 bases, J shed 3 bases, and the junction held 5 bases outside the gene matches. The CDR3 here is CASSATSGRLYEQYF. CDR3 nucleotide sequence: TGTGCCAGCTCAGCGACTAGCGGGAGACTCTACGAGCAGTACTTC. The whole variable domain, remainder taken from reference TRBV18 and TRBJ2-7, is NAGVMQNPRHLVRRRGQEARLRCSPMKGHSHVYWYRQLPEEGLKFMVYLQKENIIDESGMPKERFSAEFPKEGPSILRIQQVVRGDSAAYFCASSATSGRLYEQYFGPGTRLTVT.

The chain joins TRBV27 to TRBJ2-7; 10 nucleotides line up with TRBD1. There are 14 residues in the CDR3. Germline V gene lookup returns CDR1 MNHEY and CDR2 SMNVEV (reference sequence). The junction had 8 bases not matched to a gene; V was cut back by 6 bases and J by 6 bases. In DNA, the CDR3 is TGTGCCAGCAGCCCGCGGGACAGGGGAAGCGAGCAGTACTTC. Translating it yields CASSPRDRGSEQYF.

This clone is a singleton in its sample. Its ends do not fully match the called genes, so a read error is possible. CDR3 DNA: TGTGCCAGCAGCTTACGCGGTCTAAACATCGGGGAGCTGTTTTTT. Translation: CASSLRGLNIGELFF. The chain combines TRBV7-8 with TRBJ2-2; D ambiguous. Germline V gene data show CDR1 as SGHVS and CDR2 as FQNEAQ. This CDR3 comprises 15 residues.

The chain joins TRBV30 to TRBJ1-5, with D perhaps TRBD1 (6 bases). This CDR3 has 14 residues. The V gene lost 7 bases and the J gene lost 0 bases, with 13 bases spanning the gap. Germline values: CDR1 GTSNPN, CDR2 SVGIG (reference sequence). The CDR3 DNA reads TGTGCCTTATCCCGGGACAATAGCAATCAGCCCCAGCATTTT. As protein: CALSRDNSNQPQHF.

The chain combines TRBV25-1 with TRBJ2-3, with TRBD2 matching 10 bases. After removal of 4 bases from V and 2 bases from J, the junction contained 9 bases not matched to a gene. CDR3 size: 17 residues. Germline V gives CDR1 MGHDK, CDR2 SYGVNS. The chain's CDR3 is CASSVGSGGPLTDTQYF. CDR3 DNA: TGTGCCAGCAGTGTTGGTAGCGGGGGGCCCCTCACAGATACGCAGTATTTT.